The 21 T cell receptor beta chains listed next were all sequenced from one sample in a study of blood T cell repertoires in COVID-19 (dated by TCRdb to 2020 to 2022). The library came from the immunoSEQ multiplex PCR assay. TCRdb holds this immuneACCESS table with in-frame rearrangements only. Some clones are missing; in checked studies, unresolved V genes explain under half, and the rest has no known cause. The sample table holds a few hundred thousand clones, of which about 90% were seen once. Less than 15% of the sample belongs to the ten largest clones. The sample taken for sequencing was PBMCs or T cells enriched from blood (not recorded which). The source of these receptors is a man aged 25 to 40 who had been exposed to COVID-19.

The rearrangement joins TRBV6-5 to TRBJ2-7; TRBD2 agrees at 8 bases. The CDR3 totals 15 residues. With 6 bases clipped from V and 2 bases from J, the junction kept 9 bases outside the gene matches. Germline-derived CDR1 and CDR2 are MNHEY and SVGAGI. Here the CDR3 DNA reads TGTGCCAGCAGCCTCGTGGTAGCGGGGACCTACGAGCAGTACTTC. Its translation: CASSLVVAGTYEQYF.

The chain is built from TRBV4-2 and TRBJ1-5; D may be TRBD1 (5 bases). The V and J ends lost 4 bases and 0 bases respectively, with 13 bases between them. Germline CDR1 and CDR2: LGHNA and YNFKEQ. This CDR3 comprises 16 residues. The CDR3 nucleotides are TGTGCCAGCAGCCCTCAATCCAGGGATAGCAATCAGCCCCAGCATTTT. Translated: CASSPQSRDSNQPQHF.

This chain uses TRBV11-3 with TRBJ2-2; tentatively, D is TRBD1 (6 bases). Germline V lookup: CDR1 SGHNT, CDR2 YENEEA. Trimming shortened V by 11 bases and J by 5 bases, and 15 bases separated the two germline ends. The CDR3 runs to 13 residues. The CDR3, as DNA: TGTGCCTCACAGGGTCTTGTAACCGGGGAGCTGTTTTTT. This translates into CASQGLVTGELFF. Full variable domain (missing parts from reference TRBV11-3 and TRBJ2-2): EAGVVQSPRYKIIEKKQPVAFWCNPISGHNTLYWYLQNLGQGPELLIRYENEEAVDDSQLPKDRFSAERLKGVDSTLKIQPAELGDSAVYLCASQGLVTGELFFGEGSRLTVL.

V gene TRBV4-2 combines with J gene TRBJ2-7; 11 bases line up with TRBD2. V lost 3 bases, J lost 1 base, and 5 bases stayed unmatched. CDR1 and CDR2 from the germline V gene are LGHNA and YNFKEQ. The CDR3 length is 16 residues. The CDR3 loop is CASSQLAGGRSYEQYF. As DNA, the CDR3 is TGTGCCAGCAGCCAGCTAGCGGGGGGTAGATCCTACGAGCAGTACTTC.

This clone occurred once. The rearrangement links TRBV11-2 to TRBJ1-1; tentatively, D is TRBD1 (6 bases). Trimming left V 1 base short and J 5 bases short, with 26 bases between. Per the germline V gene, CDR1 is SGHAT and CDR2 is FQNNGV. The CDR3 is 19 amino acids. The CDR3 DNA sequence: TGTGCCAGCAGCTTAGTTTCTTTGGGGGCGACCCGTAAGGAAACTGAAGCTTTCTTT. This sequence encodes CASSLVSLGATRKETEAFF.

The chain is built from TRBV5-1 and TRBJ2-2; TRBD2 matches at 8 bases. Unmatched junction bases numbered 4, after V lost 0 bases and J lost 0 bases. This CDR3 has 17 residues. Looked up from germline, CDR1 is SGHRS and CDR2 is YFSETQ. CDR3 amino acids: CASSLVPSGSNTGELFF. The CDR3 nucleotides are TGCGCCAGCAGCTTGGTGCCTAGCGGGTCGAACACCGGGGAGCTGTTTTTT.

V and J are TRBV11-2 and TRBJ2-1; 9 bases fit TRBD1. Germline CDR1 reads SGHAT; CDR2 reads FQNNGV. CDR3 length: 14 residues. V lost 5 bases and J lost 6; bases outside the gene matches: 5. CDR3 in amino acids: CASSPGQGSNEQFF. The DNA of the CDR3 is TGTGCCAGCAGCCCCGGACAGGGGTCCAATGAGCAGTTCTTC.

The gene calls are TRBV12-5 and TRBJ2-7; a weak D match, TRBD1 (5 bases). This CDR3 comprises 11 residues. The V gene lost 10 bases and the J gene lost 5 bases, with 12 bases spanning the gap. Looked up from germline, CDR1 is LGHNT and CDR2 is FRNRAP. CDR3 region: CAKGRNHEQYF. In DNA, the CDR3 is TGTGCTAAGGGGCGGAACCACGAGCAGTACTTC.

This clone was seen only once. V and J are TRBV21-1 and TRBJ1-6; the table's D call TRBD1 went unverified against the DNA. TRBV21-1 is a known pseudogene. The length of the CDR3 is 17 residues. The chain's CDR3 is CASSNEPDRVNFSPLHF. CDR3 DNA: TGTGCCAGCAGCAACGAGCCGGACAGGGTAAATTTCTCACCCCTCCACTTT.

CDR3: CASSRYRSTNTGELFF. DNA of the CDR3: TGCGCCAGCAGCCGGTACAGGAGTACGAACACCGGGGAGCTGTTTTTT. V gene TRBV4-1 combines with J gene TRBJ2-2; a possible D gene is TRBD1 (5 bases). Trimming left V 4 bases short and J 0 bases short, with 12 bases between. CDR1 and CDR2 from the germline V gene are MGHRA and YSYEKL. The CDR3 loop spans 16 amino acids.

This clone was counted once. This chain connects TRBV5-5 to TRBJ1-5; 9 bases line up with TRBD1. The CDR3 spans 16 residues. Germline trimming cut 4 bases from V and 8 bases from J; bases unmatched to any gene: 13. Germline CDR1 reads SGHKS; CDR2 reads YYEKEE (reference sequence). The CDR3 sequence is CASSPGGTGLWEPQHF. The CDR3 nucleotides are TGTGCCAGCAGCCCCGGTGGGACAGGGTTGTGGGAGCCCCAGCATTTT.

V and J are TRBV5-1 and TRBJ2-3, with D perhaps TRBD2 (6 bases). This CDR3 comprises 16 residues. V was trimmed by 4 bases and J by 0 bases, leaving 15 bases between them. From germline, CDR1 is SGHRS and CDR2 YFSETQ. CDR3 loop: CASSLMGRGSTDTQYF. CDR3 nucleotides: TGCGCCAGCAGCCTGATGGGGCGGGGAAGCACAGATACGCAGTATTTT.

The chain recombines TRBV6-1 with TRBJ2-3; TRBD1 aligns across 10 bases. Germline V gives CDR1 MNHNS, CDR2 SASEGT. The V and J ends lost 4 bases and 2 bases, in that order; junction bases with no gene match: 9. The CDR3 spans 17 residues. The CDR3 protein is CASSGPGTGVLTDTQYF. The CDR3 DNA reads TGTGCCAGCAGTGGACCCGGGACAGGGGTTCTCACAGATACGCAGTATTTT.

CDR3 sequence: CASSLDPAYEQYF. Written as DNA, the CDR3 is TGTGCCAGCAGCTTAGACCCGGCCTACGAGCAGTACTTC. The rearrangement uses TRBV7-2 and TRBJ2-7; D call uncertain. V lost 1 base and J 2 bases, leaving 6 bases between the germline ends. The germline gives CDR1 SGHTA, CDR2 FQGNSA. This CDR3 region has 13 residues.

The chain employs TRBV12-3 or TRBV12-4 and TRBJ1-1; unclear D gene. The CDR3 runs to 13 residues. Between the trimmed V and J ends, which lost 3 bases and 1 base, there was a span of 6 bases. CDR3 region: CASSFTGNTEAFF. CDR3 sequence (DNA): TGTGCCAGCAGTTTCACTGGGAACACTGAAGCTTTCTTT.

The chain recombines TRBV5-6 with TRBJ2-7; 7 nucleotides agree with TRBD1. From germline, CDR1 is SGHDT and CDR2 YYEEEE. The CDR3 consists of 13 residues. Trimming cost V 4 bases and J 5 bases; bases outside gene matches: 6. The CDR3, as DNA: TGTGCCAGCAGCCCTGACAGGGTCGACGAGCAGTACTTC. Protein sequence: CASSPDRVDEQYF.

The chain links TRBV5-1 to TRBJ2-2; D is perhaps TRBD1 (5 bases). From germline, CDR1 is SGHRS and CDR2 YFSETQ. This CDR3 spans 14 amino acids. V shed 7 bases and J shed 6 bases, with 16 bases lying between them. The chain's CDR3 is CASRQTVEAGELFF. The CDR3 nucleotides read TGCGCCAGCCGACAGACAGTTGAGGCCGGGGAGCTGTTTTTT.

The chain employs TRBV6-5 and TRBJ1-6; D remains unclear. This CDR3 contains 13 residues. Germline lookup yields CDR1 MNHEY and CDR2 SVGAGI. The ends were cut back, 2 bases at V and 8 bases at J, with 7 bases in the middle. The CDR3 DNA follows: TGTGCCAGCAGTTACGGGGAGGATTCACCCCTCCACTTT. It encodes CASSYGEDSPLHF.

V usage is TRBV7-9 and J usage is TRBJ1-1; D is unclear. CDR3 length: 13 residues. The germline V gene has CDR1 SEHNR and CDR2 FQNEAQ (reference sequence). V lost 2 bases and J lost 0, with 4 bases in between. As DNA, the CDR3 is TGTGCCAGCAGCTTAATCTTGAACACTGAAGCTTTCTTT. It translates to CASSLILNTEAFF. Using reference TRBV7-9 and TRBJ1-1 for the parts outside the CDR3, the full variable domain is DTGVSQNPRHKITKRGQNVTFRCDPISEHNRLYWYRQTLGQGPEFLTYFQNEAQLEKSRLLSDRFSAERPKGSFSTLEIQRTEQGDSAMYLCASSLILNTEAFFGQGTRLTVV.

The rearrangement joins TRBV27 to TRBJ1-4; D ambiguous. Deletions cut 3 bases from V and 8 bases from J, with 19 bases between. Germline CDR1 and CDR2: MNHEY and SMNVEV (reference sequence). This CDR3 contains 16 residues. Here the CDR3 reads CASSFAPRLRPEKLFF. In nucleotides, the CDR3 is TGTGCCAGCAGTTTTGCTCCCCGACTGAGACCGGAAAAACTGTTTTTT.

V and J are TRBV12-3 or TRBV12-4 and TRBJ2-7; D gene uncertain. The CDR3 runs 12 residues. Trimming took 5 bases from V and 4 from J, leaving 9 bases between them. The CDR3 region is CASSLYIYEQYF. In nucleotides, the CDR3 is TGTGCCAGCAGTCTTTACATATACGAGCAGTACTTC.